What follows describes a single T cell receptor beta chain. Its antigen is not known. This record belongs to a study of response to subunit inactivated influenza vaccine. TCRdb processed the RT-PCR reads anew with MiXCR; each CDR3 protein has one entry. Altogether a few hundred thousand distinct CDR3 sequences are present, about 20% being singletons, with the ten largest covering about 9.4%. This CDR3 comprises 16 residues. The ends were cut back, 2 bases at V and 4 bases at J, with 18 bases in the middle. Germline V gene sequence: CDR1 SGHRS, CDR2 YFSETQ. General study results and limits: The authors proposed limited new T cell recruitment per seasonal influenza vaccination.

The clonotype was recovered from a man aged 45-69 years who received an inactivated influenza vaccine. The sequencing here drew on PBMCs from blood, taken around 22 months after vaccination. The chain joins TRBV5-1 to TRBJ1-1, with D possibly being TRBD1 (5 bases). CDR3: CASSFDSLREGTEAFF. The CDR3 nucleotides are TGCGCCAGCAGCTTCGACAGCCTAAGAGAAGGCACTGAAGCTTTCTTT. Looking up the rest from reference TRBV5-1 and TRBJ1-1 gives the full variable domain: KAGVTQTPRYLIKTRGQQVTLSCSPISGHRSVSWYQQTPGQGLQFLFEYFSETQRNKGNFPGRFSGRQFSNSRSEMNVSTLELGDSALYLCASSFDSLREGTEAFFGQGTRLTVV.